What follows describes a single TCR beta chain. The antigen remains undetermined. These data originate in a study of shared clonotypes between healthy human individuals. The CDR3 has 15 amino acids. CDR1 is SGHNT, CDR2 YYREEE, per germline (reference sequence). Trimming left V 4 bases short and J 5 bases short, with 13 bases between. Study results and caveats: Exclusively blood specimens were collected; tissue repertoires likely differ.

TCRdb's copy holds only in-frame clones and misses some; the assay was immunoSEQ multiplex PCR. Here the sample spans roughly 500,000 clones, about four fifths being singletons. This chain connects TRBV5-4 to TRBJ2-6; D may be TRBD1 or TRBD2 (6 bases each). This TCR was recovered from a middle-aged woman in good health. Some clones in this sample may be carry-over from other donors' samples. Sequences were obtained from PBMCs. As DNA, the CDR3 is TGTGCCAGCAGCCGAGGAGGGGGATGGGCCAACGTCCTGACTTTC. This encodes CASSRGGGWANVLTF.